Below are 23 T cell receptor beta chains sequenced from a single sample in a study of response to subunit inactivated influenza vaccine (dated by TCRdb to 2017 to 2018). The library came from RT-PCR. These reads were obtained on an Illumina HiSeq 2500. TCRdb took the public reads, trimmed them with fastp at Q25, ran MiXCR for clone calling and kept in-frame beta chains. CDR3 protein sequences are deduplicated, and each keeps its most common genes and DNA. The sample yields 650,000 to 850,000 distinct CDR3 sequences; roughly 14% were counted once. The ten biggest clones cover 5.5% to 7% of the sample. This material consisted of PBMCs from blood, taken approximately 15 days before vaccination. These receptors were collected from a man between 45 and 60 years old who received an inactivated influenza vaccine. Donor details come from another sample of the same person, matched by shared clones.

The table lists this clonotype with many counts. CDR3 coding DNA: TGTGCCAGCAGCCAAGATATCCAGGGTGGGGCCAACGTCCTGACTTTC. Protein product: CASSQDIQGGANVLTF. This chain uses TRBV3-1 with TRBJ2-6; weak D call: TRBD1 (5 bases). This CDR3 region has 16 residues. Trimming cost V 0 bases and J 3 bases, with 9 bases left between them. Germline V gene lookup returns CDR1 LGHDT and CDR2 YNNKEL (reference sequence).

This clonotype has a handful of counts. The chain uses TRBV7-9 and TRBJ2-1; D is undetermined. This CDR3 is built from 13 residues. The germline V gene has CDR1 SEHNR and CDR2 FQNEAQ (reference sequence). V was pared by 1 base and J by 10 bases, with 11 bases between. The CDR3 region has the DNA TGTGCCAGCAGCTTAGGACGGCCAAGAGAGCAGTTCTTC. It encodes CASSLGRPREQFF. Full variable domain (rest looked up from reference TRBV7-9 and TRBJ2-1): DTGVSQNPRHKITKRGQNVTFRCDPISEHNRLYWYRQTLGQGPEFLTYFQNEAQLEKSRLLSDRFSAERPKGSFSTLEIQRTEQGDSAMYLCASSLGRPREQFFGPGTRLTVL.

V usage is TRBV30 and J usage is TRBJ2-4; D tentatively fits TRBD1 or TRBD2 (5 bases each). The CDR3 is 16 residues long. V lost 0 bases and J 2 bases, leaving 14 bases between the germline ends. Germline V CDR1 and CDR2: GTSNPN, SVGIG (reference sequence). CDR3: CAWSVLRQTTKNIQYF. As DNA, the CDR3 is TGTGCCTGGAGTGTACTGCGACAGACTACCAAAAACATTCAGTACTTC.

This clonotype was seen a handful of times. The chain recombines TRBV6-5 with TRBJ2-2, with TRBD1 as a possible D gene (6 bases). There are 18 residues in the CDR3. Germline CDR1 reads MNHEY; CDR2 reads SVGAGI. Trimming stripped 2 bases from V and 0 bases from J, with 16 bases between. CDR3 in DNA: TGTGCCAGCAGTTACAACCTTCCTGGGGGCTCGAACACCGGGGAGCTGTTTTTT. It specifies CASSYNLPGGSNTGELFF.

This clonotype was seen a handful of times. The rearrangement uses TRBV4-2 and TRBJ2-1; no definite D call. This CDR3 is 14 amino acids long. CDR1 and CDR2 from the germline V gene are LGHNA and YNFKEQ. Trimming removed 1 base from V and 4 bases from J, with 8 bases in between. This CDR3 reads CASSQVWRYNEQFF. DNA of the CDR3: TGTGCCAGCAGCCAAGTTTGGAGATACAATGAGCAGTTCTTC.

V gene TRBV10-3 combines with J gene TRBJ2-7, with 10 bases matching TRBD1. Germline CDR1 and CDR2: ENHRY and SYGVKD. V dropped 11 bases and J dropped 2; count of bases not matched to a gene: 6. The CDR3 length is 13 residues. The CDR3 sequence: CALRGQGAYEQYF. The CDR3 DNA is TGTGCCCTCCGCGGACAGGGGGCCTACGAGCAGTACTTC.

A few counts support this clonotype. The chain has TRBV7-6 and TRBJ2-5; D gene unclear. The ends were cut back, 1 base at V and 1 base at J, with 10 bases in the middle. CDR1 SGHVS and CDR2 FNYEAQ come from the germline V gene. This CDR3 region has 15 residues. CDR3 DNA: TGTGCCAGCAGCTTAGGCAGTCCTCTCCAAGAGACCCAGTACTTC. It specifies CASSLGSPLQETQYF.

The V gene is TRBV7-8, the J gene TRBJ2-6; the match to TRBD1 covers 9 bases. CDR1 is SGHVS and CDR2 is FQNEAQ in the germline V gene. V shed 8 bases and J 0 bases; nucleotides not matched to a gene: 5. This CDR3 is built from 16 residues. CDR3 coding DNA: TGTGCCAGCTACGGGACAGGGTACTCTGGGGCCAACGTCCTGACTTTC. Translation gives CASYGTGYSGANVLTF.

The genes are TRBV30 and TRBJ2-2; D is uncertain. Trimming left V 2 bases short and J 5 bases short, with 6 bases between. Germline V CDR1 and CDR2: GTSNPN, SVGIG (reference sequence). There are 12 residues in the CDR3. DNA for the CDR3: TGTGCCTGGAGTTACTCTACCGGGGAGCTGTTTTTT. Residues: CAWSYSTGELFF.

This chain connects TRBV6-2 or TRBV6-3 to TRBJ2-7; possibly TRBD1 or TRBD2 for D (5 bases each). Germline V lookup: CDR1 MNHEY, CDR2 SVGEGT. The CDR3 is 14 amino acids. V was trimmed by 6 bases and J by 3 bases, leaving 15 bases between them. The CDR3 DNA reads as TGTGCCAGCAGACATCAGGGACGGAACTACGAGCAGTACTTC. Translating gives CASRHQGRNYEQYF.

Only a few counts were recorded for this clonotype. The V gene is TRBV4-2, the J gene TRBJ2-1; TRBD2 aligns across 7 bases. The V and J ends lost 3 bases and 2 bases, in that order; junction bases with no gene match: 10. The CDR3 is made up of 17 amino acids. CDR1 is LGHNA and CDR2 is YNFKEQ in the germline V gene. This CDR3 is CASSQVLARSTYNEQFF. The DNA for the CDR3 is TGTGCCAGCAGCCAGGTACTAGCGCGAAGCACCTACAATGAGCAGTTCTTC.

This clonotype was observed a few times. The J gene is TRBJ1-2, the V gene TRBV6-2 or TRBV6-3, with D uncertain. CDR1 is MNHEY, CDR2 SVGEGT, per germline. The ends were cut back, 3 bases at V and 2 bases at J, with 7 bases in the middle. The CDR3 contains 13 residues. The CDR3 protein is CASSYMRNYGYTF. The DNA for the CDR3 is TGTGCCAGCAGTTATATGAGGAACTATGGCTACACCTTC.

V and J are TRBV19 and TRBJ2-1; D is perhaps TRBD1 or TRBD2 (6 bases each). Germline CDR1 and CDR2: LNHDA and SQIVND (reference sequence). V was shortened by 7 bases and J by 0 bases, with 10 bases between the two germline ends. CDR3 length equals 14 residues. For the CDR3, the DNA is TGTGCCAGTACCGGGGGCCCCTCCTACAATGAGCAGTTCTTC. Translated, it gives CASTGGPSYNEQFF.

This clonotype has a handful of counts. This rearrangement joins TRBV5-1 to TRBJ1-1; D gene ambiguous. Germline V gene sequence: CDR1 SGHRS, CDR2 YFSETQ. The V and J ends lost 4 bases and 0 bases respectively, with 13 bases between them. The CDR3 covers 15 residues. DNA for the CDR3: TGCGCCAGCAGCCCGGCCGGGTATATGAACACTGAAGCTTTCTTT. Its translation: CASSPAGYMNTEAFF.

This clonotype was seen more than once but under ten times. The chain has TRBV28 and TRBJ1-1; a possible D gene is TRBD1 (5 bases). There are 14 residues in the CDR3. V shed 5 bases and J shed 4 bases, with 14 bases lying between them. Germline values: CDR1 MDHEN, CDR2 SYDVKM. CDR3 DNA: TGTGCCAGCAGTGTGCCAGGGAGCCCCACTGAAGCTTTCTTT. As protein: CASSVPGSPTEAFF.

This clonotype was observed at least ten times. The chain combines TRBV3-1 with TRBJ2-2; maybe TRBD2 (5 bases). Per germline, CDR1 LGHDT and CDR2 YNNKEL (reference sequence). V was trimmed by 3 bases and J by 4 bases, leaving 6 bases between them. The CDR3 is made up of 13 amino acids. The CDR3 DNA reads as TGTGCCAGCAGCCAGACTACCACCGGGGAGCTGTTTTTT. It codes for CASSQTTTGELFF. The whole variable domain, remainder taken from reference TRBV3-1 and TRBJ2-2, is DTAVSQTPKYLVTQMGNDKSIKCEQNLGHDTMYWYKQDSKKFLKIMFSYNNKELIINETVPNRFSPKSPDKAHLNLHINSLELGDSAVYFCASSQTTTGELFFGEGSRLTVL.

At least ten counts were recorded for this clonotype. The V gene is TRBV6-1, the J gene TRBJ2-5; D not resolved. This CDR3 spans 12 amino acids. In germline, CDR1 is MNHNS, CDR2 SASEGT. Between the trimmed V and J ends, which lost 4 bases and 5 bases, there was a span of 8 bases. The CDR3 reads CASSASRETQYF. The DNA of the CDR3 is TGTGCCAGCAGTGCGTCTCGGGAGACCCAGTACTTC.

This clonotype was detected a few times. A much larger clone differs from this one at a single base, so this may be a read error. In DNA, the CDR3 is TGTGCCAGCAGTTACACCCACGAGCAGTACTTC. It specifies CASSYTHEQYF. This chain links TRBV6-2 or TRBV6-3 with TRBJ2-7; D remains ambiguous. The germline gives CDR1 MNHEY, CDR2 SVGEGT. CDR3 length equals 11 residues. V shed 2 bases and J shed 5 bases, with 4 bases lying between them.

This sequence joins TRBV5-1 and TRBJ2-2; D may be TRBD2 (5 bases). CDR3 size: 14 residues. Trimming took off 7 bases at V and 6 bases at J, with 16 bases between the two ends. From germline, CDR1 is SGHRS and CDR2 YFSETQ. This CDR3 is CASREENNPGELFF. As DNA, the CDR3 is TGCGCCAGCCGGGAAGAGAATAACCCCGGGGAGCTGTTTTTT.

The V call is TRBV24-1, the J call TRBJ2-5; no clear D. V shed 3 bases and J shed 7 bases, with 14 bases lying between them. This CDR3 has 14 residues. The V gene's germline CDR1 is KGHDR and CDR2 SFDVKD. CDR3 nucleotide sequence: TGTGCCACCAGTGATGGCCTACGGCCGCGGACCCAGTACTTC. This translates into CATSDGLRPRTQYF.

The V gene is TRBV19, the J gene TRBJ2-3; possibly TRBD2 for D (5 bases). Germline-derived CDR1 and CDR2 are LNHDA and SQIVND (reference sequence). The CDR3 sequence is 14 residues long. V gave up 3 bases and J gave up 8 bases, with 15 bases separating them. For the CDR3, the DNA is TGTGCCAGTAGTATGGTCACTCGTCGGGGTACGCAGTATTTT. It specifies CASSMVTRRGTQYF. The variable domain in full, with the rest retrieved from reference TRBV19 and TRBJ2-3, is DGGITQSPKYLFRKEGQNVTLSCEQNLNHDAMYWYRQDPGQGLRLIYYSQIVNDFQKGDIAEGYSVSREKKESFPLTVTSAQKNPTAFYLCASSMVTRRGTQYFGPGTRLTVL.

The sample holds a few counts of this clonotype. The V and J genes are TRBV7-9 and TRBJ2-1, with TRBD2 identical over 10 bases. Germline values: CDR1 SEHNR, CDR2 FQNEAQ (reference sequence). The V segment lost 4 bases and the J segment 7 bases; nucleotides outside the gene matches: 10. This CDR3 has 16 amino acids. CDR3 sequence: CASSSLQREGGNEQFF. The CDR3 DNA reads as TGTGCCAGCAGCTCCCTCCAGCGGGAGGGAGGAAATGAGCAGTTCTTC.

The chain has TRBV6-2 or TRBV6-3 and TRBJ2-3, with D perhaps TRBD1 or TRBD2 (5 bases each). The CDR3 is 15 amino acids. Germline values: CDR1 MNHEY, CDR2 SVGEGT. V lost 6 bases and J 1 base, leaving 14 bases between the germline ends. Here the CDR3 DNA reads TGTGCCAGCAGCCCAGTCAGGGACGGCACAGATACGCAGTATTTT. It yields the protein CASSPVRDGTDTQYF.